This record covers a single T cell receptor beta chain. This clonotype was counted only a few times. The antigen it recognizes is unknown. One base away there is no much larger clone; base qualities are not given. These data are taken from a study of human T cells and chemical hapten exposure (dated by TCRdb to the early 2020s). Regarding the study in general: For sensitization, 2% DPC in acetone was applied to a 2 cm by 2 cm area of upper inner arm skin. Peripheral blood TCR repertoire changes were tracked in vivo in alopecia patients during primary and secondary sensitization to the hapten diphenylcyclopropenone (DPC). The patient cohort, mostly female, included alopecia areata with under or over 50% scalp involvement, alopecia totalis and alopecia universalis. Patch tests used Finn chambers with 0.01% DPC on the upper back, scored after 6 days by International Contact Dermatitis Research Group standards. Approximately 28 alopecia patients provided blood for TCR sequencing at one to four time points (pre-sensitization, 2, 6 and 24 weeks). Throughout the approximately 24-week study period, patients were also given weekly therapeutic DPC doses on the scalp. Blood samples were taken from patients before sensitization (week 0) and then at 2, 6 and about 24 weeks after DPC sensitization. Libraries were pooled for sequencing, and variation in per-sample TCR yields was attributed mainly to small differences in library volumes within the pool. The study at large found these results: All patients had alopecia, a presumed autoimmune disease, so their immune response might differ from that of healthy individuals. No change with DPC sensitization was found in the number of TCRs above 1 in 1000 frequency, and no evidence of global repertoire structure alterations was found. Expanded TCRs formed significantly more large CDR3 similarity clusters than pre-sensitization or healthy control sets, consistent with antigen-driven responses. The number of PT1 expanded TCRs positively correlated with patch test score, significant at thresholds 8, 16 and 32 but not 4. Repeated subsampling changed both the strength of the expansion versus patch-test correlation and the threshold at which that correlation became significant.

The time point label here, explained by the study, means: patch test 1, 2 weeks after DPC sensitization. The intended sense of this specimen's treatment or condition label: therapeutic diphenylcyclopropenone sensitization with weekly scalp DPC. At each patch-test visit, blood was drawn before the patch test was applied. Eligible patients were aged 18 to 70, diagnosed with alopecia, deemed suitable for DPC therapy, and excluded if pregnant. Total RNA was isolated from unfractionated whole blood collected in Tempus Blood RNA tubes. The CDR3 goes from the cysteine to the phenylalanine over 17 residues. Only the CDR3 DNA is retained, 51 bases long and in frame from the first base. According to the germline V gene, CDR1 reads SGHRS and CDR2 reads YFSETQ. Germline trimming amounts to 2 bases on V and 4 bases on J, with 12 as the count of junction bases outside the gene matches. The library was prepared using RACE. TCRdb shows the sequencer as NextSeq 500. During library preparation, unique molecular identifiers were attached to individual cDNA molecules so that TCRs could be counted in a quantitative, reproducible way. Each blood RNA sample was used to sequence both TCR alpha and TCR beta chains. In the source study's methods: A median of roughly 98,000 TCRs per sample was observed, with a range of 23,224 to 690,600. The Decombinator software suite was used to annotate V, J and CDR3 in the TCR reads. To make PS versus PT1 abundance plots, every sample was subsampled to the same number of TCRs (28,000). TCRs were defined as expanded if absent before sensitization and observed at least eight times at the 2-week time point. Through fastp at Q25 and MiXCR, TCRdb rebuilt clones from the public reads, retaining in-frame beta chains. Rows matching on CDR3 protein sequence are summarized as one entry with the most common DNA and genes. TCRdb's processing, not the authors' own work, is the source of the V and J calls. The sample has some 80,000 distinct CDR3 sequences on record, around 10% of them singletons. The leading ten clones occupy around 4.4% of the sample.

Source: whole blood, taken in connection with sensitization to the hapten diphenylcyclopropenone (DPC). The sequence links TRBV5-1 to TRBJ1-3; 7 central nucleotides agree with TRBD1. The origin of this receptor is a woman aged 45-65 years with alopecia areata. Some clones in this sample may be carry-over from other donors' samples. The CDR3 in this case is CASSFGTDDSRGNTIYF. The DNA sequence follows: TGCGCCAGCAGCTTCGGGACAGACGACTCGAGGGGAAACACCATATATTTT.